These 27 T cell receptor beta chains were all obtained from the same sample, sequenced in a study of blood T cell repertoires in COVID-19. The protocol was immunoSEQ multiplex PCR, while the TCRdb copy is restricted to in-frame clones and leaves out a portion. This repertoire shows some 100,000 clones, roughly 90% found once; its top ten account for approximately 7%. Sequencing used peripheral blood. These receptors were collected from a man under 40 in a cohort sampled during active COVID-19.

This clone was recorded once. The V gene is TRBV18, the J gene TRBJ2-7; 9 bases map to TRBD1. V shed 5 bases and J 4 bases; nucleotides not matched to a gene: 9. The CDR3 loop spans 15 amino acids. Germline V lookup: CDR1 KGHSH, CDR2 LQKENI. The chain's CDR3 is CASSKDRGPSYEQYF. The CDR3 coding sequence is TGTGCCAGCTCAAAGGACAGGGGACCATCTTACGAGCAGTACTTC.

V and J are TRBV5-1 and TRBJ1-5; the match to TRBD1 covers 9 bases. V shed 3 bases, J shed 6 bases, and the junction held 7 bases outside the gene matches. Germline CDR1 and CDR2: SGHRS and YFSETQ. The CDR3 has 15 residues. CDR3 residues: CASSSGTGLGQPQHF. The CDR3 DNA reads TGCGCCAGCAGCTCGGGGACAGGGTTAGGTCAGCCCCAGCATTTT.

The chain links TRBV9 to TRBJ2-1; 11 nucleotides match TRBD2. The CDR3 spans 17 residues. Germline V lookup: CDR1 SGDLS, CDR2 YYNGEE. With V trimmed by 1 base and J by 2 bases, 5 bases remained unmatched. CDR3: CASSVWLSGGAYNEQFF. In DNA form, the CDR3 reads TGTGCCAGCAGCGTATGGCTTAGCGGGGGGGCCTACAATGAGCAGTTCTTC. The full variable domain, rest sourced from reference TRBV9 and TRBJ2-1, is DSGVTQTPKHLITATGQRVTLRCSPRSGDLSVYWYQQSLDQGLQFLIQYYNGEERAKGNILERFSAQQFPDLHSELNLSSLELGDSALYFCASSVWLSGGAYNEQFFGPGTRLTVL.

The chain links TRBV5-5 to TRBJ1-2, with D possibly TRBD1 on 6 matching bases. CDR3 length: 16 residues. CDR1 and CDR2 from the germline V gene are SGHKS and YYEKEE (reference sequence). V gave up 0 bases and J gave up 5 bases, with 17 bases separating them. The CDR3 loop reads CASSLALGGASYGYTF. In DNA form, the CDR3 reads TGTGCCAGCAGCTTGGCCCTGGGGGGGGCCTCATATGGCTACACCTTC.

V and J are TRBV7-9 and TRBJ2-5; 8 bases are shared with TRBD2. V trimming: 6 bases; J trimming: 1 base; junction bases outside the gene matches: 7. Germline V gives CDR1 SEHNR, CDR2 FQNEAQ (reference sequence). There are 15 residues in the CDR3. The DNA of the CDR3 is TGTGCCAGCAGTTTGTGGCGGGGGGCCCAAGAGACCCAGTACTTC. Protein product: CASSLWRGAQETQYF. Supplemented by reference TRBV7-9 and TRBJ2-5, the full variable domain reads DTGVSQNPRHKITKRGQNVTFRCDPISEHNRLYWYRQTLGQGPEFLTYFQNEAQLEKSRLLSDRFSAERPKGSFSTLEIQRTEQGDSAMYLCASSLWRGAQETQYFGPGTRLLVL.

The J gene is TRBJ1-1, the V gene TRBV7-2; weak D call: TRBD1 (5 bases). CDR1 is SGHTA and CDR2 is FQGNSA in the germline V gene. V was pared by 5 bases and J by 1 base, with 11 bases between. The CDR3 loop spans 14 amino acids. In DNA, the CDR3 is TGTGCCAGCAGCGCGGGACGGAGGAACACTGAAGCTTTCTTT. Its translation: CASSAGRRNTEAFF.

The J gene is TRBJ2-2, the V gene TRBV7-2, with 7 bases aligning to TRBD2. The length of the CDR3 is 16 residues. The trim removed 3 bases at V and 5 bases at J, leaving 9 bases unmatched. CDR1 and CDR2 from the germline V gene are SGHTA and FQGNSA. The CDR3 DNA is TGTGCCAGCAGCTTCGCCGGGGGGTCCTCGACCGGGGAGCTGTTTTTT. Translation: CASSFAGGSSTGELFF. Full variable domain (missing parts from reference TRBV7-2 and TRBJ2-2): GAGVSQSPSNKVTEKGKDVELRCDPISGHTALYWYRQSLGQGLEFLIYFQGNSAPDKSGLPSDRFSAERTGGSVSTLTIQRTQQEDSAVYLCASSFAGGSSTGELFFGEGSRLTVL.

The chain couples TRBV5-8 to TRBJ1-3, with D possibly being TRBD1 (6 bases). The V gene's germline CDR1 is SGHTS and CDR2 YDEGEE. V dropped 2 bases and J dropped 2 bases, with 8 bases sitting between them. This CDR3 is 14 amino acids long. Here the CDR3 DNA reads TGTGCCAGCAGCTTTTCAGGGGCTGGAAACACCATATATTTT. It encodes CASSFSGAGNTIYF.

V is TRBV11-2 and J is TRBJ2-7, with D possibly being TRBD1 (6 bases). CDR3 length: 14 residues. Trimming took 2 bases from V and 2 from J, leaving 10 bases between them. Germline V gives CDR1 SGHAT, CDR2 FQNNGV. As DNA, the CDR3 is TGTGCCAGCAGCTTACGGGACAACCCCTACGAGCAGTACTTC. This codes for CASSLRDNPYEQYF. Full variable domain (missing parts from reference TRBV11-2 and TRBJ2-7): EAGVAQSPRYKIIEKRQSVAFWCNPISGHATLYWYQQILGQGPKLLIQFQNNGVVDDSQLPKDRFSAERLKGVDSTLKIQPAKLEDSAVYLCASSLRDNPYEQYFGPGTRLTVT.

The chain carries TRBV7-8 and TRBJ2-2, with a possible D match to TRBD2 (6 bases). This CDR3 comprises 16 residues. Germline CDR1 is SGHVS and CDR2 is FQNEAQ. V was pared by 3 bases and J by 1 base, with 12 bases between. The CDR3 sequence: CASSFGPAGNTGELFF. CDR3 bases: TGTGCCAGCAGCTTTGGTCCAGCGGGGAACACCGGGGAGCTGTTTTTT. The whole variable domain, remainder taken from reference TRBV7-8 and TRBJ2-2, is GAGVSQSPRYKVAKRGQDVALRCDPISGHVSLFWYQQALGQGPEFLTYFQNEAQLDKSGLPSDRFFAERPEGSVSTLKIQRTQQEDSAVYLCASSFGPAGNTGELFFGEGSRLTVL.

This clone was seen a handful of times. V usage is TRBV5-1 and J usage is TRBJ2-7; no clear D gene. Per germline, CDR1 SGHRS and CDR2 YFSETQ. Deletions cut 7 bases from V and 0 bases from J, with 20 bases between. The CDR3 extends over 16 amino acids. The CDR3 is CASAPTLSGNSYEQYF. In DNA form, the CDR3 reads TGCGCCAGCGCGCCAACATTGTCGGGTAACTCCTACGAGCAGTACTTC.

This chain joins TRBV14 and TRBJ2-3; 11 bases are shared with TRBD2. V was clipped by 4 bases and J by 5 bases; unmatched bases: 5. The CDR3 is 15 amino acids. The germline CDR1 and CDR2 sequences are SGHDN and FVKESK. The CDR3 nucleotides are TGTGCCAGCAGCCCACTACTAGCGGGGGTAGATACGCAGTATTTT. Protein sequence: CASSPLLAGVDTQYF.

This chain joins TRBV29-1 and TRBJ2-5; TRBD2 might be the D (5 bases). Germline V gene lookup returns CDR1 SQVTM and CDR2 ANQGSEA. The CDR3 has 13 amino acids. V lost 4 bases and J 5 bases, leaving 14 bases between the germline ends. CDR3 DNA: TGCAGCGTTGGGACTGACCCCGTTGAGACCCAGTACTTC. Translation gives CSVGTDPVETQYF.

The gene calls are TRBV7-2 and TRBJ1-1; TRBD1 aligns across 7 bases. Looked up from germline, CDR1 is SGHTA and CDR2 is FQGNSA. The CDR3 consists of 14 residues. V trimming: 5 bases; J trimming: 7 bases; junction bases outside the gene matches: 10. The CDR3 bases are TGTGCCAGCAGCACTACAGGGGCGCCACGTGAAGCTTTCTTT. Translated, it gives CASSTTGAPREAFF.

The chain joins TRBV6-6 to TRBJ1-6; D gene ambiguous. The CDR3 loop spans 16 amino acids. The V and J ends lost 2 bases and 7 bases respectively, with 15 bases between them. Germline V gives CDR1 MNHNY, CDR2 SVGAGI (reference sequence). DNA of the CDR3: TGTGCCAGCAGTTACCCCCAGAAGGCGAGGAATTCACCCCTCCACTTT. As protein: CASSYPQKARNSPLHF.

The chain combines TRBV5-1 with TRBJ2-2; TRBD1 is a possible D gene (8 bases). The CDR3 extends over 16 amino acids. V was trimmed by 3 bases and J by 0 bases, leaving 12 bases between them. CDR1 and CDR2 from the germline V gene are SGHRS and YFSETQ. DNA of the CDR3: TGCGCCAGCAGCTCTACAGGGGGGGCGAACACCGGGGAGCTGTTTTTT. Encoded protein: CASSSTGGANTGELFF.

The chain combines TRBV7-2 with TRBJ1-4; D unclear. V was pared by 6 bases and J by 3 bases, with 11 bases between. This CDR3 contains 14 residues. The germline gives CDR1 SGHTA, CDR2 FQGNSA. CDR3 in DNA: TGTGCCAGCAGTGCAGGCTTCGCTAATGAAAAACTGTTTTTT. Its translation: CASSAGFANEKLFF.

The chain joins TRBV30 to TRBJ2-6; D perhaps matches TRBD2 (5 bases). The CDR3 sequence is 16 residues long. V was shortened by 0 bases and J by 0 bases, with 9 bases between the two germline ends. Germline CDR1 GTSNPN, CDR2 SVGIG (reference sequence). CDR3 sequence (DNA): TGTGCCTGGAGTGTATTCGGGGTCTCTGGGGCCAACGTCCTGACTTTC. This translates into CAWSVFGVSGANVLTF.

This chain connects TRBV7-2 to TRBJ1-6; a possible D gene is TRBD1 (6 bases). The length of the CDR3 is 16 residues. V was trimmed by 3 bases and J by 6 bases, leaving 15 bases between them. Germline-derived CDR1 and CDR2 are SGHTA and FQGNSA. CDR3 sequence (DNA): TGTGCCAGCAGCTTCTCCCCCAGGGGAGCTAATTCACCCCTCCACTTT. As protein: CASSFSPRGANSPLHF.

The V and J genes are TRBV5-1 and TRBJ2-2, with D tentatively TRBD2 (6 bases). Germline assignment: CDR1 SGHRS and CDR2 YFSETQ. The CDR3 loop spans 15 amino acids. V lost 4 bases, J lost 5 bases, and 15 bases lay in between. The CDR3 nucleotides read TGCGCCAGCAGCATGACTAGGATCGGGACCGGGGAGCTGTTTTTT. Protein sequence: CASSMTRIGTGELFF.

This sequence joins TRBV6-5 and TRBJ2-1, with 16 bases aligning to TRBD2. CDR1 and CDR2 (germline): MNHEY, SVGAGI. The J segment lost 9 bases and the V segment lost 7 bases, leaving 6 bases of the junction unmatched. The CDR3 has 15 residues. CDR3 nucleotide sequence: TGTGCCAGCAAACCGGGACTAGCGGGGGGGCTTGAGCAGTTCTTC. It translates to CASKPGLAGGLEQFF.

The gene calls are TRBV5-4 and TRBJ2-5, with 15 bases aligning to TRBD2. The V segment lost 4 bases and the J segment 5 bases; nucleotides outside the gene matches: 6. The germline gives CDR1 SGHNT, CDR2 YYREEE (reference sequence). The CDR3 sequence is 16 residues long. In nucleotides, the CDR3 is TGTGCCAGCAGCCCGCGGACTAGCGGGGGGGGCGAGACCCAGTACTTC. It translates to CASSPRTSGGGETQYF.

The chain's CDR3 is CAIGQGYNSPLHF. The CDR3 bases are TGTGCCATCGGTCAGGGGTATAATTCACCCCTCCACTTT. The rearrangement links TRBV10-3 to TRBJ1-6; possible D gene TRBD1, 6 bases. The V and J ends lost 8 bases and 4 bases respectively, with 9 bases between them. Per the germline V gene, CDR1 is ENHRY and CDR2 is SYGVKD. The CDR3 covers 13 residues.

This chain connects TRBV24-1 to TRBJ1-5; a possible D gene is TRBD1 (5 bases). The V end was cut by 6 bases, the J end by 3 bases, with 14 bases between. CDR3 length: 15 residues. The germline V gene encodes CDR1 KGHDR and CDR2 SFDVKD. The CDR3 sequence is CATSSTRGDNQPQHF. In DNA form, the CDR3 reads TGTGCCACCAGTTCTACCCGGGGGGACAATCAGCCCCAGCATTTT.

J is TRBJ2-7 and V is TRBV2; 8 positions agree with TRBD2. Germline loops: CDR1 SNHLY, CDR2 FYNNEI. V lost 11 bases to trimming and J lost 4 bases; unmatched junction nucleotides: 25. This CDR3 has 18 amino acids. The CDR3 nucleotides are TGTGCCCTATCAAAAACCAGTCCCCGGGGGGGACCTAGTTACGAGCAGTACTTC. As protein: CALSKTSPRGGPSYEQYF.

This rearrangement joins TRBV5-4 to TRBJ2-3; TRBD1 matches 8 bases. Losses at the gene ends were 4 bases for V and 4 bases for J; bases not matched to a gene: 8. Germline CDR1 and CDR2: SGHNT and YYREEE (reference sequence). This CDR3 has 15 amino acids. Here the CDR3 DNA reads TGTGCCAGCAGCCCGGACAGGGTTTTAGCAGATACGCAGTATTTT. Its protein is CASSPDRVLADTQYF.

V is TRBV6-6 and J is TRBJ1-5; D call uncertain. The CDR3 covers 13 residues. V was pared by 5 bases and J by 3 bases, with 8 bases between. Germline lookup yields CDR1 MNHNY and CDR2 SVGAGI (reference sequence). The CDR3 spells CASSRQYNQPQHF. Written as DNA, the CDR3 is TGTGCCAGCAGTCGGCAGTACAATCAGCCCCAGCATTTT.